One sample yielded the 29 T cell receptor beta chains listed below, sequenced in a study of blood T cell repertoires in COVID-19. Libraries were prepared by immunoSEQ multiplex PCR; TCRdb keeps only in-frame clonotypes and omits some of them. The data hold approximately 15,000 clones, with around 82% observed a single time. Input material: peripheral blood. These receptors were obtained from a woman between 55 and 75 years old with acute or convalescent COVID-19.

The chain recombines TRBV5-1 with TRBJ2-1; 12 nucleotides align to TRBD2. Unmatched junction bases numbered 11, after V lost 4 bases and J lost 9 bases. The germline V gene encodes CDR1 SGHRS and CDR2 YFSETQ. This CDR3 spans 16 amino acids. CDR3 amino acids: CASSVGTTSGGFEQFF. DNA for the CDR3: TGCGCCAGCAGCGTCGGAACGACTAGCGGGGGATTTGAGCAGTTCTTC.

The chain combines TRBV11-3 with TRBJ2-1; 9 bases agree with TRBD1. The germline gives CDR1 SGHNT, CDR2 YENEEA. The V segment lost 10 bases and the J segment 7 bases; nucleotides outside the gene matches: 14. This CDR3 has 15 amino acids. The CDR3 DNA sequence: TGTGCCATCTTTTCGGGGACAGGGCCGTGGAATGAGCAGTTCTTC. Its translation: CAIFSGTGPWNEQFF.

In nucleotides, the CDR3 is TGTGCCAGCAGACGGACTAGCTCCGAGCAGTACTTC. Encoded protein: CASRRTSSEQYF. J is TRBJ2-7 and V is TRBV6-5; 8 bases fit TRBD2. Looked up from germline, CDR1 is MNHEY and CDR2 is SVGAGI. The CDR3 consists of 12 residues. The V and J ends lost 6 bases and 6 bases, in that order; junction bases with no gene match: 4.

The rearrangement links TRBV28 to TRBJ2-5; 7 nucleotides match TRBD2. Germline assignment: CDR1 MDHEN and CDR2 SYDVKM. The CDR3 totals 13 residues. The V and J ends lost 8 bases and 5 bases, in that order; junction bases with no gene match: 8. CDR3 in DNA: TGTGCCAGCGGATTTGGACTAGGGGAGACCCAGTACTTC. It translates to CASGFGLGETQYF. The full variable domain, rest sourced from reference TRBV28 and TRBJ2-5, is DVKVTQSSRYLVKRTGEKVFLECVQDMDHENMFWYRQDPGLGLRLIYFSYDVKMKEKGDIPEGYSVSREKKERFSLILESASTNQTSMYLCASGFGLGETQYFGPGTRLLVL.

This chain connects TRBV7-2 to TRBJ1-1; 11 positions agree with TRBD1. CDR3 length: 15 residues. The germline CDR1 and CDR2 sequences are SGHTA and FQGNSA. After removal of 3 bases from V and 6 bases from J, the junction contained 6 bases not matched to a gene. Here the CDR3 reads CASSFQDRGRSEAFF. CDR3 sequence (DNA): TGTGCCAGCAGCTTTCAGGACAGGGGGCGGTCTGAAGCTTTCTTT.

This clone was recorded once. This chain joins TRBV27 and TRBJ2-7; 7 bases agree with TRBD2. CDR3 length equals 12 residues. The trim removed 3 bases at V and 4 bases at J, leaving 0 bases unmatched. CDR1 and CDR2 (germline): MNHEY, SMNVEV (reference sequence). CDR3 loop: CASSLGGYEQYF. CDR3 bases: TGTGCCAGCAGTTTGGGAGGGTACGAGCAGTACTTC.

The J gene is TRBJ2-3, the V gene TRBV28; D perhaps matches TRBD2 (6 bases). The CDR3 runs 14 residues. Trimming cost V 7 bases and J 3 bases, with 14 bases left between them. Germline V gives CDR1 MDHEN, CDR2 SYDVKM. Here the CDR3 reads CASTHRGRTDTQYF. As DNA, the CDR3 is TGTGCCAGCACCCATCGGGGGAGAACAGATACGCAGTATTTT.

The chain is built from TRBV19 and TRBJ2-1; D may be TRBD2 (6 bases). The CDR3 has 15 amino acids. Trimming pared 4 bases from V and 3 bases from J, leaving 13 bases between. The germline gives CDR1 LNHDA, CDR2 SQIVND (reference sequence). In nucleotides, the CDR3 is TGTGCCAGTAGTAGCGGGATAGCGAGCTACAATGAGCAGTTCTTC. Translating gives CASSSGIASYNEQFF. The full variable domain, with the rest looked up from reference TRBV19 and TRBJ2-1, is DGGITQSPKYLFRKEGQNVTLSCEQNLNHDAMYWYRQDPGQGLRLIYYSQIVNDFQKGDIAEGYSVSREKKESFPLTVTSAQKNPTAFYLCASSSGIASYNEQFFGPGTRLTVL.

V is TRBV4-1 and J is TRBJ2-1, with 14 positions matching TRBD2. This CDR3 is 18 amino acids long. Germline CDR1 MGHRA, CDR2 YSYEKL. The junction had 4 bases not matched to a gene; V was cut back by 3 bases and J by 0 bases. CDR3 protein: CASSHPGLAGASYNEQFF. Here the CDR3 DNA reads TGCGCCAGCAGCCACCCGGGACTAGCGGGAGCCTCCTACAATGAGCAGTTCTTC.

This clone appeared once. The rearrangement joins TRBV5-1 to TRBJ2-5; tentative D call: TRBD1 (7 bases). The germline V gene encodes CDR1 SGHRS and CDR2 YFSETQ. CDR3 length: 15 residues. V was cut by 3 bases and J by 3 bases, with 15 bases left in between. The CDR3, as DNA: TGCGCCAGCAGCTGGCAAGGCAGGGGGGAAGAGACCCAGTACTTC. It encodes CASSWQGRGEETQYF.

The V and J genes are TRBV28 and TRBJ1-3; D is undetermined. CDR3 length: 12 residues. Germline lookup yields CDR1 MDHEN and CDR2 SYDVKM. The V end lost 6 bases, the J end lost 4 bases, and 7 bases lay between the germline ends. DNA for the CDR3: TGTGCCAGCAGCATGGCAGGAAACACCATATATTTT. Its protein product is CASSMAGNTIYF. Looking up the rest from reference TRBV28 and TRBJ1-3 gives the full variable domain: DVKVTQSSRYLVKRTGEKVFLECVQDMDHENMFWYRQDPGLGLRLIYFSYDVKMKEKGDIPEGYSVSREKKERFSLILESASTNQTSMYLCASSMAGNTIYFGEGSWLTVV.

The chain carries TRBV21-1 and TRBJ1-6; the table's D call, TRBD1, has no DNA check behind it. TRBV21-1 is a pseudogene. CDR3 length equals 16 residues. CDR3 sequence (DNA): TGTGCCAGCACCAAAAGGGGACAGGGGATGGATTCACCCCTCCACTTT. This codes for CASTKRGQGMDSPLHF.

This chain connects TRBV28 to TRBJ2-6; 8 bases map to TRBD1. The V and J ends lost 6 bases and 5 bases, in that order; junction bases with no gene match: 9. The CDR3 loop spans 16 amino acids. CDR1 is MDHEN and CDR2 is SYDVKM in the germline V gene. The DNA of the CDR3 is TGTGCCAGCAGCCAACCTAGACAGGGGTGGGCCAACGTCCTGACTTTC. Amino acids: CASSQPRQGWANVLTF.

The rearrangement uses TRBV28 and TRBJ2-5, with D perhaps TRBD1 (5 bases). The CDR3 has 13 residues. Between the trimmed V and J ends, which lost 5 bases and 8 bases, there was a span of 15 bases. CDR1 is MDHEN and CDR2 is SYDVKM in the germline V gene. CDR3 sequence reads: CASSKRGGGTQYF. In DNA, the CDR3 is TGTGCCAGCAGTAAAAGGGGCGGTGGCACCCAGTACTTC.

The V gene is TRBV7-6, the J gene TRBJ2-1, with D possibly being TRBD1 (6 bases). In germline, CDR1 is SGHVS, CDR2 FNYEAQ. The V end lost 1 base, the J end lost 3 bases, and 19 bases lay between the germline ends. This CDR3 contains 18 residues. CDR3 coding DNA: TGTGCCAGCAGCTTAGGGGGGCTTACTGGGGAGATCTACAATGAGCAGTTCTTC. This translates into CASSLGGLTGEIYNEQFF.

This clone appeared once. The chain has TRBV7-9 and TRBJ2-3, with TRBD2 identical over 13 bases. The V segment lost 6 bases and the J segment 4 bases; nucleotides outside the gene matches: 4. CDR3 length: 15 amino acids. Germline V gives CDR1 SEHNR, CDR2 FQNEAQ (reference sequence). The CDR3 sequence: CASRALAGGPDTQYF. In DNA form, the CDR3 reads TGTGCCAGCAGAGCACTAGCGGGAGGGCCAGATACGCAGTATTTT.

This chain joins TRBV6-4 and TRBJ1-1, with D tentatively TRBD1 (5 bases). CDR3 size: 15 residues. Germline assignment: CDR1 MRHNA and CDR2 SNTAGT. The V and J ends lost 6 bases and 5 bases respectively, with 19 bases between them. CDR3 amino acids: CASSPRAGLYTEAFF. As DNA, the CDR3 is TGTGCCAGCAGCCCCCGGGCAGGGTTGTATACTGAAGCTTTCTTT.

The V gene is TRBV28, the J gene TRBJ2-1; the D is unclear. The CDR3 has 12 residues. CDR1 MDHEN and CDR2 SYDVKM come from the germline V gene. The V and J ends lost 8 bases and 3 bases respectively, with 8 bases between them. The CDR3 protein is CASGGLYNEQFF. CDR3 bases: TGTGCCAGCGGCGGCCTCTACAATGAGCAGTTCTTC. Supplemented by reference TRBV28 and TRBJ2-1, the full variable domain reads DVKVTQSSRYLVKRTGEKVFLECVQDMDHENMFWYRQDPGLGLRLIYFSYDVKMKEKGDIPEGYSVSREKKERFSLILESASTNQTSMYLCASGGLYNEQFFGPGTRLTVL.

This clone was detected only a few times. The gene calls are TRBV28 and TRBJ2-2, with 9 bases identical to TRBD1. The germline gives CDR1 MDHEN, CDR2 SYDVKM. The trim removed 5 bases at V and 4 bases at J, leaving 8 bases unmatched. CDR3 length: 16 residues. The CDR3 DNA reads as TGTGCCAGCAGTAAGACAGGGGGAGTCTCCACCGGGGAGCTGTTTTTT. Its translation is CASSKTGGVSTGELFF.

The chain links TRBV24-1 to TRBJ2-7, with D perhaps matching TRBD1 (5 bases). This CDR3 has 14 residues. The V and J ends lost 2 bases and 9 bases respectively, with 16 bases between them. Germline assignment: CDR1 KGHDR and CDR2 SFDVKD. DNA for the CDR3: TGTGCCACCAGTGATTCCCAAAGGGGCCCTAGGCAGTACTTC. Protein product: CATSDSQRGPRQYF.

The chain has TRBV18 and TRBJ2-3; a weak D match, TRBD2 (7 bases). Germline values: CDR1 KGHSH, CDR2 LQKENI. The CDR3 length is 16 residues. V lost 6 bases and J 3 bases, leaving 19 bases between the germline ends. Written as DNA, the CDR3 is TGTGCCAGCTCCTCAGGGGTACTAGCGAGGACAGATACGCAGTATTTT. Protein sequence: CASSSGVLARTDTQYF.

The J gene is TRBJ1-3, the V gene TRBV3-1 (or the pseudogene TRBV3-2); possibly TRBD1 for D (5 bases). The CDR3 covers 16 residues. The V gene's germline CDR1 is LGHDT and CDR2 YNNKEL (reference sequence). Trimming took 1 base from V and 2 from J, leaving 12 bases between them. CDR3 residues: CASSQVAQGTGNTIYF. CDR3 nucleotides: TGTGCCAGCAGCCAAGTTGCCCAGGGCACTGGAAACACCATATATTTT.

The chain joins TRBV24-1 to TRBJ1-1; D not certain. Germline CDR1 is KGHDR and CDR2 is SFDVKD. The CDR3 runs 13 residues. V was clipped by 9 bases and J by 6 bases, with 16 bases between them. In nucleotides, the CDR3 is TGTGCCACCTCAAACCCCACAGTACCTGAAGCTTTCTTT. This encodes CATSNPTVPEAFF.

CDR3 sequence (DNA): TGTGCCAGCAGCTCTCCGGCGGGGGTGTCGGCTTTCTTT. Its translation is CASSSPAGVSAFF. The chain joins TRBV7-2 to TRBJ1-1, with a possible D match to TRBD1 (5 bases). The length of the CDR3 is 13 residues. Germline-derived CDR1 and CDR2 are SGHTA and FQGNSA. Trimming removed 4 bases at V and 11 bases at J, with 17 bases between.

This chain joins TRBV12-3 or TRBV12-4 and TRBJ1-5, with D perhaps TRBD1 (5 bases). V lost 5 bases to trimming and J lost 5 bases, with 10 bases between them. The CDR3 is 13 amino acids. This chain's CDR3 is CASSPGGYQPQHF. The CDR3 DNA reads TGTGCCAGCAGTCCGGGGGGGTATCAGCCCCAGCATTTT.

V is TRBV18 and J is TRBJ2-7, with a tentative D call TRBD2 (6 bases). V gave up 0 bases and J gave up 7 bases, with 10 bases separating them. CDR1 is KGHSH and CDR2 is LQKENI in the germline V gene. The CDR3 has 13 amino acids. The CDR3 loop is CASSPPDAGEQYF. The CDR3 DNA sequence: TGTGCCAGCTCACCACCGGATGCGGGAGAGCAGTACTTC.

V is TRBV19 and J is TRBJ2-4, with a tentative D call TRBD2 (6 bases). Germline loops: CDR1 LNHDA, CDR2 SQIVND (reference sequence). The CDR3 spans 15 residues. Trimming cost V 3 bases and J 0 bases, with 9 bases left between them. For the CDR3, the DNA is TGTGCCAGTAGTATGGGCGGGGTAGCCAAAAACATTCAGTACTTC. Amino acids: CASSMGGVAKNIQYF.

The CDR3 protein is CAISTGNTGELFF. The CDR3 DNA reads TGTGCCATCAGTACAGGGAACACCGGGGAGCTGTTTTTT. The rearrangement links TRBV10-3 to TRBJ2-2, with D perhaps matching TRBD1 (5 bases). V was shortened by 5 bases and J by 1 base, with 5 bases between the two germline ends. The CDR3 length is 13 residues. In germline, CDR1 is ENHRY, CDR2 SYGVKD.

The rearrangement links TRBV19 to TRBJ1-4; 10 bases fit TRBD1. The CDR3 length is 14 residues. The V gene's germline CDR1 is LNHDA and CDR2 SQIVND (reference sequence). Trimming took 6 bases from V and 5 from J; bases not matched to a gene: 3. For the CDR3, the DNA is TGTGCCAGTAGCCGGGACAGGGGAAATGAAAAACTGTTTTTT. Amino acid sequence: CASSRDRGNEKLFF.